The present T cell receptor beta chain was sequenced within a study of T cells expressing NK-cell markers (dated by TCRdb to about 2020). Describing the broader study: TCR beta-chain repertoires were profiled in sorted CD3+CD56+NKG2C+, CD3+CD56+NKG2C- and CD3+CD56-NKG2C+ T-cell subsets from several donors. Seven of the eight sequenced donors were HCMV-seropositive and one was HCMV-seronegative. Randomly selected healthy volunteers, three men and five women, were used as the eight sequenced donors. Sequencing of the libraries produced 2 x 150 bp reads on Illumina HiSeq 2000/2500, MiSeq or NextSeq. The paper as a whole reports these results and caveats: Whether the expanded NKG2C-expressing T cell clones were specific for HCMV antigens was left unclear. Those dominant clonotypes were again the most abundant among CD3+CD56-NKG2C+ cells in a handful of donors, at 28.3-60.1%. For five or six donors, the dominant CD3+CD56+NKG2C+ clonotypes were among the top 10 CD8+ clonotypes and accounted for about 1.0-7.5% of CD8+ T cells.

The sequencer was an Illumina HiSeq 2000. TCR beta cDNA libraries were made by 5'RACE template switching that added a universal primer site and unique molecular identifiers. cDNA synthesis was primed from the TCR beta constant segment and was followed by two successive PCR amplification steps. As for how the authors treated the data: MIGEC was used to demultiplex reads and group the reads by UMI, and MiTCR was used to assemble and quantify clonotypes. Only TCR cDNA sequences supported by at least two reads were kept to exclude erroneous sequences. The tcR package was used for downstream repertoire analysis, and clonotypes were matched between fractions using CDR3 nucleotide sequence together with V segment. VDJmatch was used to annotate antigen specificity against VDJdb, with one amino acid substitution in CDR3 allowed. With the reads reprocessed by TCRdb, a single entry stands for each CDR3 protein sequence and no DNA is reported. TCRdb, not the authors, supplied the V and J calls. The sample's table covers approximately 150,000 distinct CDR3 sequences. The ten largest clones represent roughly 12% of the sample.

About this clonotype itself: Its specific antigen is unknown.

The CDR3 has 12 amino acids, counting the end cysteine and phenylalanine. Only the protein sequence is given. The germline V gene yields SNHLY for CDR1 and FYNNEI for CDR2. HCMV serostatus was determined by detecting HCMV-specific IgG in serum with a commercial ELISA kit. Peripheral blood mononuclear cells were isolated from blood by Ficoll density gradient centrifugation. Sequences were obtained from blood T cells: a sorted CD56 or NKG2C T cell subset, CD4+ or CD8+ T cells, or bulk PBMC T cells (not recorded which). The receptor chain draws on TRBV2 and TRBJ2-2. This clonotype was obtained from a man in his late teens or twenties in good health. Donor details come from another sample of the same person, matched by shared clones. The CDR3 in this case is CASSLVGGELFF.